This T cell receptor (beta chain) was profiled in a study of CD8 T cells in ankylosing spondylitis. TCRdb called the 5' RACE reads again in MiXCR, with one record for every CDR3 protein. The sample yields hundreds of thousands of distinct CDR3 sequences, 20% seen once. Trimming cost V 1 base and J 4 bases; bases outside gene matches: 3. Germline CDR1 reads LNHNV; CDR2 reads YYDKDF (reference sequence). CDR3 size: 15 residues. This TCR came from a male donor with ankylosing spondylitis or in good health (not recorded which). The chain links TRBV15 to TRBJ1-5; 8 positions agree with TRBD1. Sequenced input: blood, either unsorted or a sorted T cell fraction (not recorded which). This CDR3 reads CATSRVGTGNQPQHF. The CDR3 region has the DNA TGTGCCACCAGCAGAGTCGGGACAGGAAATCAGCCCCAGCATTTT. Full variable domain (missing parts from reference TRBV15 and TRBJ1-5): DAMVIQNPRYQVTQFGKPVTLSCSQTLNHNVMYWYQQKSSQAPKLLFHYYDKDFNNEADTPDNFQSRRPNTSFCFLDIRSPGLGDTAMYLCATSRVGTGNQPQHFGDGTRLSIL.